This TCR beta chain was identified during a study of shared clonotypes between healthy human individuals (dated by TCRdb to the early 2020s). About the investigation overall: The cohort included a few men and a couple of women between 18 and 49 years of age. Each donor's leukapheresis produced roughly between roughly 0.85 and 9.5 billion PBMCs. Different laboratories and diverse techniques were used to prepare libraries and sequence TCR repertoires, to increase sequencing depth and limit assay-specific biases. To estimate repertoire size and how much clonotypes are shared between individuals, the study performed deep sequencing of blood TCR repertoires from roughly five healthy adults. For each donor, CD4 naive and CD4 memory were each given three plates, CD8 naive was given two plates, and CD8 memory was given one plate.

The full study reports these points: Naive subsets generally had larger estimated clonotype richness than memory subsets. Sampling was restricted to blood, and TCR repertoires in tissue are likely to differ from TCR repertoires in blood. Sharing across several donors was observed for about 4.8% of naive CD4, less than 4% of naive CD8, roughly 2.3% of memory CD4, and approximately 0.41% of memory CD8 clonotypes. Because the study included only a small number of donors, the genetic and exposure-history diversity represented was limited. Based on pairwise subsampling, the degree of clonotype sharing among donors was expected to be affected by sequencing depth. Compared with non-shared clonotypes, the clonotypes found in all four sorted-subset donors had higher generation probabilities. Rarefaction of sorted-subset datasets indicated incomplete sequencing despite the large sequencing depth.

The donors were healthy, HIV-negative adults with no recently reported acute infections or vaccinations. Only Caucasian adults living in Nashville, Tennessee, USA were represented among the donors. CD4+ T cells were enriched through magnetic negative selection, after which naive cells were positively selected on CD45RA and the remaining negative fraction served as the memory subset. After blood collection by leukapheresis, PBMCs were isolated using Ficoll-Histopaque density gradient centrifugation and then cryopreserved in the vapor phase of liquid nitrogen. Purity and quantity of every magnetically sorted T cell population were checked by analytical flow cytometry. From each sorted fraction, genomic DNA was isolated and quantified by UV absorbance on a Nanodrop 2000c. This clone was recorded a few times. No antigen is known for it. No much larger clonotype is one base removed from it; base qualities were not supplied.

Using the deep immunoSEQ assay, TCR CDR3 regions were amplified from genomic DNA by multiplex PCR. Extracted genomic DNA from each cell subset was spread evenly across all wells of several immunoSEQ 96-well plates, with each plate serving as a replicate. For sorted subsets, 150 to 250 ng of genomic DNA, equivalent to 30,000 or so T cell genomes, went into each replicate PCR. The purified libraries were quantified using a Qubit 3.0 fluorometer, sized with a Bioanalyzer 2100, and then quantified again using the KAPA Library Quantification kit. Each immunoSEQ 96-well plate was sequenced on its own single-read 150-cycle Illumina NextSeq 550 flow cell. The authors processed their data as follows. Because only junctional sequences without quality scores were contained in the immunoSEQ output, filtering matching that applied to full-length reads could not be performed. Sequences were annotated with PyIR, a Python wrapper for IgBLAST v1.9, and V/J genes and CDR3 were assigned using IMGT germline references. Any read was removed if the V/J assignment was weak (E-value above 1e-6), the CDR3 was missing, or the read contained stop codons, out-of-frame junctions, or ambiguous translated residues. A V3J clonotype was defined by an identical inferred V gene, J gene, and CDR3 amino acid sequence. Percentage overlap between repertoires was computed as shared unique clonotypes divided by the size of the smaller repertoire. Repertoire richness was assessed with RTK rarefaction, the Chao1 estimator, and Recon v2.1 estimates of unobserved clonotypes. Generation probabilities were computed with OLGA for all TCRbeta clonotypes obtained by the gDNA method from several donors. TCRdb stores this immuneACCESS table with in-frame sequences only. Part of the clones is absent; in the studies checked, under half of the shortfall reflects unresolved V genes, and no reason is known for the rest. V and J calls and clone size are copied from that table; D and trimming were computed from the DNA. Present in this sample are under 2.5 million clones, 85% to 95% of which were seen just once. The ten top clones hold about 0.41% of the sample.

V is reduced by 0 bases and J by 11 bases, leaving a spacing of 16 bases between them. The CDR3 measures 14 amino acids from cysteine to phenylalanine. CDR3 DNA is the only sequence kept; it has 42 bases, read in frame from the first base. Based on the germline V gene, the CDR1 and CDR2 sequences are LGHNA and YNFKEQ. Sequencing input: naive CD4+ T cells from PBMCs. The cell subset or site label of this sample denotes: CD45RA+ positively selected. In this chain, TRBV4-2 is recombined with TRBJ1-1; a tentative D match to TRBD1 spans 5 bases. This sequence was found in a man in his late teens or twenties in good health. Some clones in this sample may be carry-over from other donors' samples. The CDR3 protein sequence reads: CASSQDRRAPRAFF. The nucleotide sequence reads TGTGCCAGCAGCCAAGATCGCAGGGCGCCGCGCGCTTTCTTT.